These 7 T cell receptor beta chains came from one sample sequenced in a study of blood T cells in healthy people across ages. Through a sample-barcoded 5' primer and a J-beta primer mix, a second PCR was run for roughly 6 to 12 cycles. TCRdb called the 5' RACE reads again in MiXCR, with one record for every CDR3 protein. Of over 1,500,000 distinct CDR3 sequences detected, about 39% appear once; the ten largest clones hold 20% to 25%. Material for sequencing was blood. The source of these receptors is a human donor in good health.

This clonotype has just a few counts. The chain employs TRBV7-2 and TRBJ1-2, with 7 positions matching TRBD1. The CDR3 is 15 amino acids. V lost 5 bases and J lost 3; bases outside the gene matches: 9. The germline CDR1 and CDR2 sequences are SGHTA and FQGNSA. CDR3 nucleotide sequence: TGTGCCAGCAGCCTCCCAGGACAGGCCTACTATGGCTACACCTTC. It encodes CASSLPGQAYYGYTF.

The V and J genes are TRBV2 and TRBJ2-5; 10 bases map to TRBD2. The V and J ends lost 6 bases and 4 bases, in that order; junction bases with no gene match: 8. The length of the CDR3 is 15 residues. The germline gives CDR1 SNHLY, CDR2 FYNNEI. The CDR3 here is CASSPGLASRETQYF. DNA for the CDR3: TGTGCCAGCAGCCCGGGACTAGCGTCCCGAGAGACCCAGTACTTC.

The chain carries TRBV3-1 and TRBJ2-1; D is unclear. In germline, CDR1 is LGHDT, CDR2 YNNKEL (reference sequence). V was shortened by 1 base and J by 11 bases, with 6 bases between the two germline ends. The CDR3 runs to 11 residues. The CDR3 nucleotides read TGTGCCAGCAGCCAAGGACTGAAGCAGTTCTTC. The encoded protein is CASSQGLKQFF.

This clonotype was found a few times. This chain joins TRBV7-2 and TRBJ1-1; TRBD1 agrees at 7 bases. The J segment lost 4 bases and the V segment lost 5 bases, leaving 10 bases of the junction unmatched. Germline CDR1 and CDR2: SGHTA and FQGNSA. The CDR3 spans 15 residues. The CDR3 loop reads CASSQGTVRGTEAFF. The DNA for the CDR3 is TGTGCCAGCAGCCAGGGGACAGTCCGGGGCACTGAAGCTTTCTTT. The full variable domain, with the rest looked up from reference TRBV7-2 and TRBJ1-1, is GAGVSQSPSNKVTEKGKDVELRCDPISGHTALYWYRQSLGQGLEFLIYFQGNSAPDKSGLPSDRFSAERTGGSVSTLTIQRTQQEDSAVYLCASSQGTVRGTEAFFGQGTRLTVV.

Notes on this clonotype: This clone may be a read error of a much larger clone one base away. V gene TRBV7-2 combines with J gene TRBJ2-4; TRBD1 might be the D (6 bases). In germline, CDR1 is SGHTA, CDR2 FQGNSA. V lost 1 base and J 13 bases, leaving 20 bases between the germline ends. The CDR3 sequence is 15 residues long. This CDR3 is CASSLELGASYKQYF. The CDR3 nucleotides are TGTGCCAGCAGCTTAGAGCTGGGGGCCTCCTACAAGCAGTACTTC.

Only a few counts were recorded for this clonotype. The V and J genes are TRBV15 and TRBJ2-7; the match to TRBD1 covers 9 bases. The junction had 9 bases not matched to a gene; V was cut back by 3 bases and J by 3 bases. Germline-derived CDR1 and CDR2 are LNHNV and YYDKDF (reference sequence). The length of the CDR3 is 16 residues. CDR3 DNA sequence: TGTGCCACCAGCAGTACATCCCGGGACAGGGTCTACGAGCAGTACTTC. Protein: CATSSTSRDRVYEQYF.

Comment on this clonotype: One end of the junction does not line up with germline, which may come from a read error. V and J are TRBV7-7 and TRBJ2-5, with 7 bases aligning to TRBD2. Germline-derived CDR1 and CDR2 are SSHAT and FNYEAQ (reference sequence). The CDR3 is 14 amino acids. The CDR3 sequence: CASSRAGEGGTQYF. In DNA form, the CDR3 reads TGTGCTAGCAGCCGCGCGGGGGAGGGCGGGACCCAGTACTTC.